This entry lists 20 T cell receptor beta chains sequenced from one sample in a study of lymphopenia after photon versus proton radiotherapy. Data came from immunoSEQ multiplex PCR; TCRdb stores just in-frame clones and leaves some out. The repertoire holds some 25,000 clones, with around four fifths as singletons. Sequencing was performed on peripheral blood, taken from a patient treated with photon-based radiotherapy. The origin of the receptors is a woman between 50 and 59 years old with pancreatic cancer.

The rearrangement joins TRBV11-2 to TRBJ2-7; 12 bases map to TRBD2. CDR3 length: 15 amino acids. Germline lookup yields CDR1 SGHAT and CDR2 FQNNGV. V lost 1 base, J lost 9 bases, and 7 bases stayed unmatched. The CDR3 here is CASSLVGLAGSRQYF. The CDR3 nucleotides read TGTGCCAGCAGCTTAGTCGGACTAGCGGGATCGCGGCAGTACTTC.

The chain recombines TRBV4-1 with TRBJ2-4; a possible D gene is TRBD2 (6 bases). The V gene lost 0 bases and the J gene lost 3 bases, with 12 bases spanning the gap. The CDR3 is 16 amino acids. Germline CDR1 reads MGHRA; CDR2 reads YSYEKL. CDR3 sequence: CASSQDRTILKNIQYF. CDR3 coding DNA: TGCGCCAGCAGCCAAGATCGGACTATTCTCAAAAACATTCAGTACTTC.

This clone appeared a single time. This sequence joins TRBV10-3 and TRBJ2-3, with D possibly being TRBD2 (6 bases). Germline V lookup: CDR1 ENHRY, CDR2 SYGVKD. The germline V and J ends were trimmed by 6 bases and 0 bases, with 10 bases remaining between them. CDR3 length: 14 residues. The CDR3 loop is CAISVGSSTDTQYF. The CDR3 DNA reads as TGTGCCATCAGCGTCGGGAGTAGCACAGATACGCAGTATTTT.

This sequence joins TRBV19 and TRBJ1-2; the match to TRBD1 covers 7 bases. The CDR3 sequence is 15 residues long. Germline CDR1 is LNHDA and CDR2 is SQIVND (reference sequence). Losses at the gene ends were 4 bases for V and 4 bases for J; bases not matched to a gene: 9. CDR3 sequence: CASSTPTGSGYGYTF. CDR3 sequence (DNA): TGTGCCAGTAGTACTCCGACAGGGTCTGGCTATGGCTACACCTTC.

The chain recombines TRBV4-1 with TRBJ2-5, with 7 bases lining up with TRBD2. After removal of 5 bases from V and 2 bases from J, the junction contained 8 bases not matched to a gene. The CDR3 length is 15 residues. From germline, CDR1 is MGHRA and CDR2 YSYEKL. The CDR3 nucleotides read TGCGCCAGCAGCGTCCTGGGGGGGGGACAAGAGACCCAGTACTTC. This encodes CASSVLGGGQETQYF.

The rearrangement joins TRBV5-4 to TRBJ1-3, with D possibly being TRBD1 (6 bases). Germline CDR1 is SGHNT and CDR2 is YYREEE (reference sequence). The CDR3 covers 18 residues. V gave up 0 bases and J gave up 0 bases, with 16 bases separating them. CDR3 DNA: TGTGCCAGCAGCTTGGGTGGCGTCGGGGGCTTCTCTGGAAACACCATATATTTT. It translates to CASSLGGVGGFSGNTIYF. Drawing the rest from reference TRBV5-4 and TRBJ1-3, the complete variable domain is ETGVTQSPTHLIKTRGQQVTLRCSSQSGHNTVSWYQQALGQGPQFIFQYYREEENGRGNFPPRFSGLQFPNYSSELNVNALELDDSALYLCASSLGGVGGFSGNTIYFGEGSWLTVV.

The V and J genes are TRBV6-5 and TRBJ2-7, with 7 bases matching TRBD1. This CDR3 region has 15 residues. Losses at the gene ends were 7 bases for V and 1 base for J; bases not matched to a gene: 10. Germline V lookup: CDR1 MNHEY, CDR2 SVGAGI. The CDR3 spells CASTERGRASYEQYF. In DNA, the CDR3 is TGTGCCAGCACCGAGAGGGGGCGGGCGTCCTACGAGCAGTACTTC.

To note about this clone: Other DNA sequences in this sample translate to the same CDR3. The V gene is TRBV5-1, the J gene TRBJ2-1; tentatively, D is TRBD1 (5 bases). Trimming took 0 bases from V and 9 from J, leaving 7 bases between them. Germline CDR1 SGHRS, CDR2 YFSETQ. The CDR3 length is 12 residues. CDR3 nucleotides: TGCGCCAGCAGCTTGGGGGGCCTTGAGCAGTTCTTC. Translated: CASSLGGLEQFF.

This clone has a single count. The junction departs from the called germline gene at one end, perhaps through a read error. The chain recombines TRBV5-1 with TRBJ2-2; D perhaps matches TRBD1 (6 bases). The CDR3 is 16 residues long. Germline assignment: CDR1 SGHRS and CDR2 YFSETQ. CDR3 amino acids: CASTLGAGTNTGELFF. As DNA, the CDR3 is TGCGCCAGCACCTTGGGGGCAGGGACGAACACCGGGGAGCTGTTTTTT.

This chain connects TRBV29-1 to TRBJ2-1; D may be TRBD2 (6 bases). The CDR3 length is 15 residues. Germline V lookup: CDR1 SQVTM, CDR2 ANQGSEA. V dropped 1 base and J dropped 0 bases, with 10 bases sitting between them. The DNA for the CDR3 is TGCAGCGTTGAAGGGGGGGTGGGCTCCTACAATGAGCAGTTCTTC. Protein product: CSVEGGVGSYNEQFF.

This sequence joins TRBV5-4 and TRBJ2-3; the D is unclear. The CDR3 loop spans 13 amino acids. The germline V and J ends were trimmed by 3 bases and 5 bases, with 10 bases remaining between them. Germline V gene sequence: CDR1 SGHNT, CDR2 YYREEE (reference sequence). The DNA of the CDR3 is TGTGCCAGCAGCTCGGCGTTAGTAGATACGCAGTATTTT. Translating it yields CASSSALVDTQYF.

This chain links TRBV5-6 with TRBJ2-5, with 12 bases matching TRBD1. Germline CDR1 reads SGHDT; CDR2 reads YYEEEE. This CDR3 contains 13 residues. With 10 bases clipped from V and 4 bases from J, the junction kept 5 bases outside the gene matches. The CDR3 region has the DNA TGTGCCGGCCAGGGACAGGGGGCAGAGACCCAGTACTTC. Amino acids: CAGQGQGAETQYF.

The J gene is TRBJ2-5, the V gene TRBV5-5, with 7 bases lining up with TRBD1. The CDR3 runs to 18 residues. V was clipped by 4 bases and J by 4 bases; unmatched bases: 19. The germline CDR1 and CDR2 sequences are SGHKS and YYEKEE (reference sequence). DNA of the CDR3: TGTGCCAGCAGCCGACTTCAGACTGACAGGGTGTTGAGAGAGACCCAGTACTTC. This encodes CASSRLQTDRVLRETQYF.

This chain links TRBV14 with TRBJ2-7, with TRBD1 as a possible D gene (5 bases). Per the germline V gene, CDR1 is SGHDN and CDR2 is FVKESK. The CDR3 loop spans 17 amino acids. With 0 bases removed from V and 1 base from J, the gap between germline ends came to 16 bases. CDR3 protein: CASSQDVSPGYSYEQYF. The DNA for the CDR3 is TGTGCCAGCAGCCAAGATGTTTCCCCAGGGTATTCCTACGAGCAGTACTTC.

Here the CDR3 reads CASSPVGGRATDTQYF. The DNA of the CDR3 is TGCGCCAGCAGCCCGGTGGGCGGGAGGGCCACTGATACGCAGTATTTT. J is TRBJ2-3 and V is TRBV5-1; 9 bases align to TRBD2. Looked up from germline, CDR1 is SGHRS and CDR2 is YFSETQ. The CDR3 has 16 amino acids. V shed 4 bases, J shed 6 bases, and the junction held 12 bases outside the gene matches.

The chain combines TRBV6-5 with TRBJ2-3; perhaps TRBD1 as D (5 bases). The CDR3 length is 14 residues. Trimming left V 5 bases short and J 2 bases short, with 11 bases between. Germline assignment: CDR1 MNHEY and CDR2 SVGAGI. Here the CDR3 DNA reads TGTGCCAGCAGTACCGCAGGGATCACAGATACGCAGTATTTT. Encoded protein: CASSTAGITDTQYF.

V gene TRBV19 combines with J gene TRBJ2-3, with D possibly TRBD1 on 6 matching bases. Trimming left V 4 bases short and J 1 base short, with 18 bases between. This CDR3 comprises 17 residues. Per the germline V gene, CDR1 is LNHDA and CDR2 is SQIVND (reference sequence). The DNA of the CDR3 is TGTGCCAGTAGTACAGGGGAAACCAGGGTTGGCACAGATACGCAGTATTTT. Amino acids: CASSTGETRVGTDTQYF.

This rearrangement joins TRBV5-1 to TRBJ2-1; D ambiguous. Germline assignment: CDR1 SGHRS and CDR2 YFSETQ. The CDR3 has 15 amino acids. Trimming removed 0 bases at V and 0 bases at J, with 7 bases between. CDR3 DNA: TGCGCCAGCAGCTTGGAACTGAGCTCCTACAATGAGCAGTTCTTC. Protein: CASSLELSSYNEQFF.

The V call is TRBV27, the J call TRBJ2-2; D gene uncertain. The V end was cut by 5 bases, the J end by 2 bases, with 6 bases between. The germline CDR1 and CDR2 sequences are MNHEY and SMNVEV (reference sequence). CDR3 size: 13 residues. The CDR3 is CASSPQNTGELFF. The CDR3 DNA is TGTGCCAGCAGTCCTCAAAACACCGGGGAGCTGTTTTTT.

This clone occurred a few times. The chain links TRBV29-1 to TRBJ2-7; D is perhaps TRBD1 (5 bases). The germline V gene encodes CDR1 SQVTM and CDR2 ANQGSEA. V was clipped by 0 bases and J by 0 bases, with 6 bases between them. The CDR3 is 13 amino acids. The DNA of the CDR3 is TGCAGCGTTGAAGAAAGGGGCTCCTACGAGCAGTACTTC. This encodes CSVEERGSYEQYF.